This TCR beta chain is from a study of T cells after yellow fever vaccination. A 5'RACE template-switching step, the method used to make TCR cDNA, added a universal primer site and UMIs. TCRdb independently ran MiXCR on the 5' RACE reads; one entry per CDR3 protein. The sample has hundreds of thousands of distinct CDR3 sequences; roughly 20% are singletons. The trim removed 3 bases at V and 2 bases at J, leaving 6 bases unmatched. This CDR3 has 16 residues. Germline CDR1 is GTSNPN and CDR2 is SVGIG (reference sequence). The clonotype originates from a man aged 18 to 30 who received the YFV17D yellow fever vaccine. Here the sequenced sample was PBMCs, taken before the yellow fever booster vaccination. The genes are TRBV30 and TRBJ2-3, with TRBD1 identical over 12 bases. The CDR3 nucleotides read TGTGCCTGGAGCCGCCGGGACAGGGGGCACACAGATACGCAGTATTTT. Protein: CAWSRRDRGHTDTQYF.